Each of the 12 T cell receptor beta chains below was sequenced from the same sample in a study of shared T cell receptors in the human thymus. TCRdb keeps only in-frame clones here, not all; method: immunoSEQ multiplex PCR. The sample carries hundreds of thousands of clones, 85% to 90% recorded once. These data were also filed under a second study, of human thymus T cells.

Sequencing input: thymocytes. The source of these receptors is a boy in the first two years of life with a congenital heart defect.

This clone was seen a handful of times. DNA of the CDR3: TGTGCCAGCAGCTGCCGACAGGACGGCTACGAGCAGTACTTC. As protein: CASSCRQDGYEQYF. The gene calls are TRBV7-9 and TRBJ2-7; weak D call: TRBD1 (6 bases). Trimming took 4 bases from V and 3 from J, leaving 13 bases between them. Germline V gives CDR1 SEHNR, CDR2 FQNEAQ (reference sequence). The CDR3 contains 14 residues. Complete variable domain (other parts from reference TRBV7-9 and TRBJ2-7): DTGVSQNPRHKITKRGQNVTFRCDPISEHNRLYWYRQTLGQGPEFLTYFQNEAQLEKSRLLSDRFSAERPKGSFSTLEIQRTEQGDSAMYLCASSCRQDGYEQYFGPGTRLTVT.

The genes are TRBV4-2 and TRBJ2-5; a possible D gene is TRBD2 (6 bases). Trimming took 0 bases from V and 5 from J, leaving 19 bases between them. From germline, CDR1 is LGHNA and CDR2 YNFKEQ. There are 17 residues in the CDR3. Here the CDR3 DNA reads TGTGCCAGCAGCCAAGACCGAACTAGCAAGACTTGGGAGACCCAGTACTTC. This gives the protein CASSQDRTSKTWETQYF.

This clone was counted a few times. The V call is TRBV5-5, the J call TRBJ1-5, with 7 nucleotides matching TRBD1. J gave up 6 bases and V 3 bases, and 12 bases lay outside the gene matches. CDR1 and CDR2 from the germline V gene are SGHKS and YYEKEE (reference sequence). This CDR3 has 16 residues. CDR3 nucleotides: TGTGCCAGCAGCTCTGGCGTCGACAGGGCGGGTCAGCCCCAGCATTTT. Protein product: CASSSGVDRAGQPQHF. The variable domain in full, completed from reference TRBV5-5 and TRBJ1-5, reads DAGVTQSPTHLIKTRGQQVTLRCSPISGHKSVSWYQQVLGQGPQFIFQYYEKEERGRGNFPDRFSARQFPNYSSELNVNALLLGDSALYLCASSSGVDRAGQPQHFGDGTRLSIL.

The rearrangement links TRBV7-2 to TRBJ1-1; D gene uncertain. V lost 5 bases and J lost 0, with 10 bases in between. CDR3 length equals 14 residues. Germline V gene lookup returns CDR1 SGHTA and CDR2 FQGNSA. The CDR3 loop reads CASSLRTLNTEAFF. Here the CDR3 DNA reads TGTGCCAGCAGCCTCCGGACTTTGAACACTGAAGCTTTCTTT.

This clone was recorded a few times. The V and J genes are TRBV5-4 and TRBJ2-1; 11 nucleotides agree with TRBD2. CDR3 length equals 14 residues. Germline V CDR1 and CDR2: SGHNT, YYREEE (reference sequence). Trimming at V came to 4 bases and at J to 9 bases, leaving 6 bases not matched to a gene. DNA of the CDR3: TGTGCCAGCAGCCCGACTAGCGGGGCACCTGAGCAGTTCTTC. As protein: CASSPTSGAPEQFF.

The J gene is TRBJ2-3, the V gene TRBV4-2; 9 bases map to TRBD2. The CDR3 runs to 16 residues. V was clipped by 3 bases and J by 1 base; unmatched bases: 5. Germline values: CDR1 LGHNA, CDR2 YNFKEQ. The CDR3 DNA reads TGTGCCAGCAGCCAGGGACTAGCACCCCGCACAGATACGCAGTATTTT. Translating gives CASSQGLAPRTDTQYF.

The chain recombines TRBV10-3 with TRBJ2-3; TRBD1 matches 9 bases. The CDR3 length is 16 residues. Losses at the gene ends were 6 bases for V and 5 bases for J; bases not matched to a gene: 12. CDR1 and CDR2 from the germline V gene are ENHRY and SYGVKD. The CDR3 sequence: CAISRGGTGRIDTQYF. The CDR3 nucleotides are TGTGCCATCAGCCGGGGCGGGACAGGGCGAATAGATACGCAGTATTTT.

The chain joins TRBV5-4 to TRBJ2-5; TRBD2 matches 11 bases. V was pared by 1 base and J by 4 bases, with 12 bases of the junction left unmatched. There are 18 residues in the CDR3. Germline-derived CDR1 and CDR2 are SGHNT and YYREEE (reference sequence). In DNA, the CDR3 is TGTGCCAGCAGCTTGAATGGGCTAGCGGGAGGTTCTCGAGAGACCCAGTACTTC. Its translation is CASSLNGLAGGSRETQYF. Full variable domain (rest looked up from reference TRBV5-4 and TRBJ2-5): ETGVTQSPTHLIKTRGQQVTLRCSSQSGHNTVSWYQQALGQGPQFIFQYYREEENGRGNFPPRFSGLQFPNYSSELNVNALELDDSALYLCASSLNGLAGGSRETQYFGPGTRLLVL.

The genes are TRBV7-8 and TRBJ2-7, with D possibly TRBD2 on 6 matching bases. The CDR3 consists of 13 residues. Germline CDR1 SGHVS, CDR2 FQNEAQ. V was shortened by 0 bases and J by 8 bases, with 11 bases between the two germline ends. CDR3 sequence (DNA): TGTGCCAGCAGCTTAGCGGGGGGAAACCAGCAGTACTTC. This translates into CASSLAGGNQQYF.

This chain's CDR3 is CASGQGPGEQYF. The CDR3 DNA sequence: TGTGCCAGTGGCCAGGGGCCCGGCGAGCAGTACTTC. This chain uses TRBV27 with TRBJ2-7; D might be TRBD1 (6 bases). The CDR3 loop spans 12 amino acids. Germline V gene sequence: CDR1 MNHEY, CDR2 SMNVEV (reference sequence). Deletions cut 9 bases from V and 6 bases from J, with 15 bases between.

The CDR3 is CASSDEREGPDTQYF. CDR3 coding DNA: TGTGCCAGTAGTGACGAGCGGGAGGGCCCAGATACGCAGTATTTT. V gene TRBV19 combines with J gene TRBJ2-3; TRBD2 matches at 10 bases. The CDR3 consists of 15 residues. The germline V gene encodes CDR1 LNHDA and CDR2 SQIVND (reference sequence). V trimming: 5 bases; J trimming: 4 bases; junction bases outside the gene matches: 6.

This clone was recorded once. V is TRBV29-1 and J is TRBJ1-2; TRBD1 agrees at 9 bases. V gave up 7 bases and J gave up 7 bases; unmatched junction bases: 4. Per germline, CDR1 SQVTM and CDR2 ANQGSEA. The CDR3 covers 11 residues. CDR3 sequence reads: CSGGQGPGYTF. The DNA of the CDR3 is TGCAGCGGGGGACAGGGACCTGGCTACACCTTC.